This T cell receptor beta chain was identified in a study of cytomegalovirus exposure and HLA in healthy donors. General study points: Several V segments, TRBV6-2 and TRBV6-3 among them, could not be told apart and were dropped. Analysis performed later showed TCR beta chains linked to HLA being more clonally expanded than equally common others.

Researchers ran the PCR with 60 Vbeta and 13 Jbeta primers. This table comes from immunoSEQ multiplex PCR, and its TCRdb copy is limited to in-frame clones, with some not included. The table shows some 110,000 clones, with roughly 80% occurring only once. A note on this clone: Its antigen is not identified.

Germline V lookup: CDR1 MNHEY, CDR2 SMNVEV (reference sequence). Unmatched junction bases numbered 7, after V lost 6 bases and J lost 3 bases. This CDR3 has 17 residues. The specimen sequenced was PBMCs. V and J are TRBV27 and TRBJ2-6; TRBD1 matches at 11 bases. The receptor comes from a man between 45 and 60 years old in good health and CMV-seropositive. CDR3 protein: CASRSGTGGFGANVLTF. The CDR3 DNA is TGTGCCAGCAGGTCAGGGACAGGGGGGTTTGGGGCCAACGTCCTGACTTTC.